This TCR beta chain was recorded in a study of PD-L1 blockade in urothelial cancer. Study-wide context: Patients took up atezolizumab in 2014 at 1,200 mg intravenously every 3 weeks. Researchers looked at the blood 3 weeks (second dose) and 6 weeks after treatment began.

Here immunoSEQ multiplex PCR was the method, and the copy in TCRdb shows in-frame clones only, minus some. Among 80,000 to 95,000 clones, over 65% were seen once, and the ten largest hold approximately 8%. This CDR3 has 16 residues. The V gene's germline CDR1 is SEHNR and CDR2 FQNEAQ (reference sequence). The V end lost 0 bases, the J end lost 2 bases, and 14 bases lay between the germline ends. Time point here: peripheral blood 6 weeks after treatment start. The source was PBMCs, collected around atezolizumab (anti-PD-L1) treatment. The source is a man between 70 and 80 years old with urothelial cancer. The V and J genes are TRBV7-9 and TRBJ2-7; no firm D call. Here the CDR3 DNA reads TGTGCCAGCAGCTTAGCGCTGGCATCGTCACCCTACGAGCAGTACTTC. This translates into CASSLALASSPYEQYF. Variable domain in full (rest from reference TRBV7-9 and TRBJ2-7): DTGVSQNPRHKITKRGQNVTFRCDPISEHNRLYWYRQTLGQGPEFLTYFQNEAQLEKSRLLSDRFSAERPKGSFSTLEIQRTEQGDSAMYLCASSLALASSPYEQYFGPGTRLTVT.